This T cell receptor (beta chain) was profiled in a study of CD8+ T cells in alopecia areata. Across the whole study: Treatment with tofacitinib (6 to 18 months) was followed by 6 months off drug.

Peripheral blood samples and lesional scalp punch biopsies were obtained from alopecia areata patients. Remarks on this clone: The antigen remains unidentified.

Points from the study as a whole: Resident alphabeta T cells of normal skin are also sequenced in scalp samples. Normal scalp had lower clonality than lesional scalp, with alopecia totalis/universalis lesions showing this most strongly.

Looked up from germline, CDR1 is SQVTM and CDR2 is ANQGSEA. Trimming removed 6 bases from V and 8 bases from J, with 19 bases in between. This CDR3 spans 13 amino acids. Extracted from the samples, RNA was reverse transcribed into cDNA to serve as the sequencing template. Repertoires were generated with immunoSEQ multiplex PCR, while TCRdb's copy carries only in-frame clones and drops some. There are some 200,000 clones in the sample; 59% occur only once, and about 14% lies in the top ten. This material consisted of CD4+ T cells sorted from blood, taken at week 0. The source of this sequence is a human donor with alopecia areata. This sequence joins TRBV29-1 and TRBJ1-2; D is unresolved. As DNA, the CDR3 is TGCAGCGTACCAACGGACGGCCGGAGGGGCTACACCTTC. It codes for CSVPTDGRRGYTF.